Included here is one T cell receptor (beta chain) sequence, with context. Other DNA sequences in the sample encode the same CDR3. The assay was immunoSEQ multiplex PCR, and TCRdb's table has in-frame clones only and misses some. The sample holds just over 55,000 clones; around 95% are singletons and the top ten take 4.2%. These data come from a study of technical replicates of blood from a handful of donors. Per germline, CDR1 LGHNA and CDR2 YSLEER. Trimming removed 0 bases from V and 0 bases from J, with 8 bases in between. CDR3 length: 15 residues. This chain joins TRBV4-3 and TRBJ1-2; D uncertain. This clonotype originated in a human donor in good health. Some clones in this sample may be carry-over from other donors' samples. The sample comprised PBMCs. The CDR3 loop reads CASSQDTAPNYGYTF. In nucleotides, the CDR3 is TGCGCCAGCAGCCAAGATACAGCCCCTAACTATGGCTACACCTTC.